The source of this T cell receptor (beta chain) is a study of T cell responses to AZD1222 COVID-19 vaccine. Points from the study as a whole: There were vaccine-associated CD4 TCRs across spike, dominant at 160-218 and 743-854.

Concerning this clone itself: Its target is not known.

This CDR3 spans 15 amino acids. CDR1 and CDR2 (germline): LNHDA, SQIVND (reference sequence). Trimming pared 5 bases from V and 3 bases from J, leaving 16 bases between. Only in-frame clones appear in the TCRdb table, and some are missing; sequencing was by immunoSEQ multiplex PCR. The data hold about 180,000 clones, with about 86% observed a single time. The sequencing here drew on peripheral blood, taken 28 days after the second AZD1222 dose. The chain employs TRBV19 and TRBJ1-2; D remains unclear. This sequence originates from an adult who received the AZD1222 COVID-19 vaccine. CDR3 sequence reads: CASSPTERSYYGYTF. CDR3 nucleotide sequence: TGTGCCAGTAGTCCCACGGAGAGGAGTTACTATGGCTACACCTTC. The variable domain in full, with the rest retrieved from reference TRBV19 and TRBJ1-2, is DGGITQSPKYLFRKEGQNVTLSCEQNLNHDAMYWYRQDPGQGLRLIYYSQIVNDFQKGDIAEGYSVSREKKESFPLTVTSAQKNPTAFYLCASSPTERSYYGYTFGSGTRLTVV.